This TCR beta chain was sequenced in a study of blood T cell repertoires in COVID-19. Study information: Nucleic acid was either cDNA or gDNA, and it came from T cells, B-cell-depleted T cells, or PBMCs.

Germline V CDR1 and CDR2: SGHNT, YENEEA. CDR3 size: 17 residues. The V segment lost 1 base and the J segment 4 bases; nucleotides outside the gene matches: 7. Sequencing used immunoSEQ multiplex PCR; TCRdb keeps in-frame clones, though not all of them. The table lists over 150,000 clones, approximately 88% of them singletons, with roughly 3.9% in the top ten. Sample: peripheral blood. The V and J genes are TRBV11-3 and TRBJ2-6; 7 bases match TRBD1. This clonotype was sampled from a woman aged 60 to 75 who had recovered from COVID-19. The CDR3 sequence is CASSLGTGASGANVLTF. CDR3 in DNA: TGTGCCAGCAGCTTAGGTACAGGGGCCTCGGGGGCCAACGTCCTGACTTTC.